This TCR beta chain is from a study of regulatory dendritic cells for organ transplantation. General study results and limits: The authors noted considerable between-person heterogeneity in alloreactive memory CD8+ cells.

Germline V gene data show CDR1 as SNHLY and CDR2 as FYNNEI. Trimming cost V 2 bases and J 3 bases, with 10 bases left between them. This CDR3 has 14 amino acids. Sequenced by immunoSEQ multiplex PCR; TCRdb stores in-frame clones only, minus some. The data hold fewer than 25,000 clones, with just under 75% observed a single time. As for this clone: What it binds is not known.

Sequenced input: memory CD4+ T cells from blood. The sample's subset: CD45RO+ memory T cells. The receptor was derived from a human donor in good health. The chain uses TRBV2 and TRBJ2-5, with a possible D match to TRBD1 (5 bases). The CDR3 is CASSERQGKETQYF. The CDR3 DNA follows: TGTGCCAGCAGTGAACGGCAGGGAAAAGAGACCCAGTACTTC.